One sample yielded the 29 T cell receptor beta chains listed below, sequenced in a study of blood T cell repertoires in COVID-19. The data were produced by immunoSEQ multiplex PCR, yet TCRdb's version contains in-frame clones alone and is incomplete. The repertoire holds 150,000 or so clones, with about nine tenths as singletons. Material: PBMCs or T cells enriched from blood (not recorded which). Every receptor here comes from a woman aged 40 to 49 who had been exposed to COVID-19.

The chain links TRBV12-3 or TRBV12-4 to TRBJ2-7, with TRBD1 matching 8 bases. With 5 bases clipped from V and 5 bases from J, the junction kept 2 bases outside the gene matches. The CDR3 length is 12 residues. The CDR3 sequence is CASSDRGHEQYF. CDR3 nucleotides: TGTGCCAGCAGTGACAGGGGCCACGAGCAGTACTTC.

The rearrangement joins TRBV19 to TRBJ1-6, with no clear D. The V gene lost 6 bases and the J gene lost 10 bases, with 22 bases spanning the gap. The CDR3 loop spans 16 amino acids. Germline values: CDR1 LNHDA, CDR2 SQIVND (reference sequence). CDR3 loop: CASRPEPNLMNSPLHF. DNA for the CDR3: TGTGCCAGTAGGCCCGAACCCAACTTAATGAACTCACCCCTCCACTTT.

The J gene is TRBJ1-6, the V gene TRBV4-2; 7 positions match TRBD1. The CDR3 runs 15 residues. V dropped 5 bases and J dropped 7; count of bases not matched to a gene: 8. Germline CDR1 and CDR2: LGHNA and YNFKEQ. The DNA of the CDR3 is TGTGCCAGCAGCATACCCGGGACAGAAAATTCACCCCTCCACTTT. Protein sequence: CASSIPGTENSPLHF.

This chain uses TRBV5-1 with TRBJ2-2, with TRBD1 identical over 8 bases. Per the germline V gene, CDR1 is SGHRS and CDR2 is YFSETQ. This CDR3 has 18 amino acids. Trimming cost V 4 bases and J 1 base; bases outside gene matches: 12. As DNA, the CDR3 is TGCGCCAGCAGCCTCGATTTTCCCGGGACAGGGAACACCGGGGAGCTGTTTTTT. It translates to CASSLDFPGTGNTGELFF.

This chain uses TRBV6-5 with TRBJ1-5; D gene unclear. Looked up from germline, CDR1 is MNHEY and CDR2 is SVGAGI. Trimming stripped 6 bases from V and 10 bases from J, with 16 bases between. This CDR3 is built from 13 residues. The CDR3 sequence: CASRARGVSPQHF. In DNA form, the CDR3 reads TGTGCCAGCAGGGCCCGGGGAGTATCACCCCAGCATTTT.

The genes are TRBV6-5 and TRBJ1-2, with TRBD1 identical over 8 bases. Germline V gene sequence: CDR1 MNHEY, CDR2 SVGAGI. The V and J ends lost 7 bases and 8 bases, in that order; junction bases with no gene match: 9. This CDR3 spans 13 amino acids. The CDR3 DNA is TGTGCCAGCACCATGACAGGGGTCGGAGGCTACACCTTC. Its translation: CASTMTGVGGYTF.

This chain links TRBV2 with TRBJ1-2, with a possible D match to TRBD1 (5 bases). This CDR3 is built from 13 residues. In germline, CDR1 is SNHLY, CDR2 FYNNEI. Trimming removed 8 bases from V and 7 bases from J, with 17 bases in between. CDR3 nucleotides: TGTGCCAGCTTCGAAGGGGATTTGGTTGGCTACACCTTC. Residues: CASFEGDLVGYTF.

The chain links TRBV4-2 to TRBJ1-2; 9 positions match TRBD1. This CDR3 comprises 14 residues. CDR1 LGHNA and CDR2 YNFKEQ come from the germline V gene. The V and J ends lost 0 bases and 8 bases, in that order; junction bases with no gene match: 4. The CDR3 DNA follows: TGTGCCAGCAGCCAAGAAACAGGGGGCGGAGGCTACACCTTC. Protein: CASSQETGGGGYTF.

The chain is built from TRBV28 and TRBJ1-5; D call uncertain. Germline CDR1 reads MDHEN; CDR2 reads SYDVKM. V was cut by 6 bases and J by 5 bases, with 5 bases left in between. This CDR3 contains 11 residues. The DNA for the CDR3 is TGTGCCAGCAGCCTTCATCAGCCCCAGCATTTT. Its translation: CASSLHQPQHF. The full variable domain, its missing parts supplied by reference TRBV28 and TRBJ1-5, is DVKVTQSSRYLVKRTGEKVFLECVQDMDHENMFWYRQDPGLGLRLIYFSYDVKMKEKGDIPEGYSVSREKKERFSLILESASTNQTSMYLCASSLHQPQHFGDGTRLSIL.

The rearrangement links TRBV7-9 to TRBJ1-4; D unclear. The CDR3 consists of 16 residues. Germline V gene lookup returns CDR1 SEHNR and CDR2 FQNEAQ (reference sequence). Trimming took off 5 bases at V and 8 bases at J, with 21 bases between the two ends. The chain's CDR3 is CASSPRRAGGEEKLFF. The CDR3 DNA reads TGTGCCAGCAGCCCGAGACGTGCGGGAGGAGAGGAAAAACTGTTTTTT.

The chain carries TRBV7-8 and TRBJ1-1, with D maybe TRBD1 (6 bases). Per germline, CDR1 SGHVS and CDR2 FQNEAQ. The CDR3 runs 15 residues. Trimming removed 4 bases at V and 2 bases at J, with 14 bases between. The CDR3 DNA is TGTGCCAGCAGCTCCCGGACAGAGGATAACACTGAAGCTTTCTTT. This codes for CASSSRTEDNTEAFF.

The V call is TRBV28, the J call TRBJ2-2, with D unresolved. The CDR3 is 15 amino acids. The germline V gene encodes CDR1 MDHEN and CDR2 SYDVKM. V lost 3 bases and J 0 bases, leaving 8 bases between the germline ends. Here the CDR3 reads CASSFLAANTGELFF. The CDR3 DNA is TGTGCCAGCAGTTTCCTCGCGGCGAACACCGGGGAGCTGTTTTTT.

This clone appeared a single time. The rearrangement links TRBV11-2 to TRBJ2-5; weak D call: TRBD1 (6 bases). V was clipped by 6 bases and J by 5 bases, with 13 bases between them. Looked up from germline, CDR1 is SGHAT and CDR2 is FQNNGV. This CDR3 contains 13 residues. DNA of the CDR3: TGTGCCAGCAGATTCATGGGGGCTGAGACCCAGTACTTC. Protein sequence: CASRFMGAETQYF. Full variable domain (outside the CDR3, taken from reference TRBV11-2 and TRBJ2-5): EAGVAQSPRYKIIEKRQSVAFWCNPISGHATLYWYQQILGQGPKLLIQFQNNGVVDDSQLPKDRFSAERLKGVDSTLKIQPAKLEDSAVYLCASRFMGAETQYFGPGTRLLVL.

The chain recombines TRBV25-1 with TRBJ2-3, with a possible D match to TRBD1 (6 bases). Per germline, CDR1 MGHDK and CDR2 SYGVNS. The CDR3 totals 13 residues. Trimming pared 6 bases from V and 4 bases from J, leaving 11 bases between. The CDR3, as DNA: TGTGCCAGCAGCATGACAGGATCAGATACGCAGTATTTT. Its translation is CASSMTGSDTQYF.

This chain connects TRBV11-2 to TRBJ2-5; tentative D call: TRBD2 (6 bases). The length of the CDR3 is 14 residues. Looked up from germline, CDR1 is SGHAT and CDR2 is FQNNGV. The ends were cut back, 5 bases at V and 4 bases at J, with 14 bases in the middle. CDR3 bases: TGTGCCAGCAGCCGGGATGGAGGGCGAGAGACCCAGTACTTC. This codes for CASSRDGGRETQYF.

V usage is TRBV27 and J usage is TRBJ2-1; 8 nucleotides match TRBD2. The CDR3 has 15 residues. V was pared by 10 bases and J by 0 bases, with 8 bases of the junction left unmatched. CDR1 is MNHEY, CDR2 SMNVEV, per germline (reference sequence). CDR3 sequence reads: CATDSGKSSYNEQFF. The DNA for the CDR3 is TGTGCCACCGATAGCGGGAAGAGCTCCTACAATGAGCAGTTCTTC.

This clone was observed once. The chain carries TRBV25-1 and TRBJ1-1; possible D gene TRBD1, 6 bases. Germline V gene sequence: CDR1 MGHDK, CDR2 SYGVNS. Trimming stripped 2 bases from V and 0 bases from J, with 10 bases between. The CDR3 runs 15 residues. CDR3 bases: TGTGCCAGCAGTGAACCAGGACAGATGAACACTGAAGCTTTCTTT. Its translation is CASSEPGQMNTEAFF.

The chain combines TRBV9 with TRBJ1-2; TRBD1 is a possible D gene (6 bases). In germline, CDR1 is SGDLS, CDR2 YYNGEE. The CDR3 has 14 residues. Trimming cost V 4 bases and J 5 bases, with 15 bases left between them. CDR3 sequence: CASSPRRTEYGYTF. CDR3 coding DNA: TGTGCCAGCAGCCCGAGGAGGACAGAATATGGCTACACCTTC. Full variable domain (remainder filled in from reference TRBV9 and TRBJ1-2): DSGVTQTPKHLITATGQRVTLRCSPRSGDLSVYWYQQSLDQGLQFLIQYYNGEERAKGNILERFSAQQFPDLHSELNLSSLELGDSALYFCASSPRRTEYGYTFGSGTRLTVV.

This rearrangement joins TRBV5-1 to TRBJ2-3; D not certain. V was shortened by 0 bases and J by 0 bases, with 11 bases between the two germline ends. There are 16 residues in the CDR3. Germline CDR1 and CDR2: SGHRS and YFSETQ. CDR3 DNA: TGCGCCAGCAGCTTGGCGTTAGCTGCTAGCACAGATACGCAGTATTTT. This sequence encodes CASSLALAASTDTQYF. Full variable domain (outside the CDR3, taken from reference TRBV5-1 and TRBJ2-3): KAGVTQTPRYLIKTRGQQVTLSCSPISGHRSVSWYQQTPGQGLQFLFEYFSETQRNKGNFPGRFSGRQFSNSRSEMNVSTLELGDSALYLCASSLALAASTDTQYFGPGTRLTVL.

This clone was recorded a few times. In DNA form, the CDR3 reads TGTGCCAGCAGTTTCTCCGCAGGGGGCGCCTACTATGGCTACACCTTC. It specifies CASSFSAGGAYYGYTF. The gene calls are TRBV27 and TRBJ1-2, with 8 bases that match TRBD1. Trimming took 3 bases from V and 3 from J; bases not matched to a gene: 9. Per germline, CDR1 MNHEY and CDR2 SMNVEV (reference sequence). The CDR3 is 16 residues long.

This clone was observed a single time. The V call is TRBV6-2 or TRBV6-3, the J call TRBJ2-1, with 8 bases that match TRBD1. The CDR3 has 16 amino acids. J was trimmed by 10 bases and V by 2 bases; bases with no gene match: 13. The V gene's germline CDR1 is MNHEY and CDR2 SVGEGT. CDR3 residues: CASSYPTGQEGREQFF. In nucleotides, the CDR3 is TGTGCCAGCAGTTACCCAACGGGACAGGAGGGCCGGGAGCAGTTCTTC.

The CDR3, as DNA: TGTGCCAGCAGTTTGAAAGGCAGGGGAGGGTACGAGCAGTACTTC. It yields the protein CASSLKGRGGYEQYF. This chain joins TRBV27 and TRBJ2-7, with a weak D call TRBD2 (7 bases). Germline-derived CDR1 and CDR2 are MNHEY and SMNVEV (reference sequence). This CDR3 comprises 15 residues. V was clipped by 3 bases and J by 4 bases, with 16 bases between them.

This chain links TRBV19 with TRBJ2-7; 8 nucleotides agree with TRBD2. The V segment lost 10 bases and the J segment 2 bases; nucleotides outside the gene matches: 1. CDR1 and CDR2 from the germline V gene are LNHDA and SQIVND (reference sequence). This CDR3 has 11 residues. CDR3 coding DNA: TGTGCCACAGCGGGGGCCTACGAGCAGTACTTC. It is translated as CATAGAYEQYF.

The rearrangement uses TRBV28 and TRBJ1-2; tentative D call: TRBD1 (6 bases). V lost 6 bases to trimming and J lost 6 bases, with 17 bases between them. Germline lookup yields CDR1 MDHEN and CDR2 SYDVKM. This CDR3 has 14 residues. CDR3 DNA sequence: TGTGCCAGCAGGACTTGGACAGTCTCAAATGGCTACACCTTC. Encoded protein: CASRTWTVSNGYTF.

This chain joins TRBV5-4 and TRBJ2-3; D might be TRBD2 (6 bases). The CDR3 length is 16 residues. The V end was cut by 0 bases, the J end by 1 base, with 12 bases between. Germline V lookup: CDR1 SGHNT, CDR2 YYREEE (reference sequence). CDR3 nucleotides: TGTGCCAGCAGCTTGGCGGCAGGAGGGGGCACAGATACGCAGTATTTT. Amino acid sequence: CASSLAAGGGTDTQYF. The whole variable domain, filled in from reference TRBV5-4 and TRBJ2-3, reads ETGVTQSPTHLIKTRGQQVTLRCSSQSGHNTVSWYQQALGQGPQFIFQYYREEENGRGNFPPRFSGLQFPNYSSELNVNALELDDSALYLCASSLAAGGGTDTQYFGPGTRLTVL.

The chain's CDR3 is CASRRDLTEEAFF. DNA for the CDR3: TGTGCCAGCAGAAGAGACCTAACAGAGGAAGCTTTCTTT. The J gene is TRBJ1-1, the V gene TRBV6-5; no clear D. This CDR3 spans 13 amino acids. With 6 bases removed from V and 8 bases from J, the gap between germline ends came to 16 bases. Germline values: CDR1 MNHEY, CDR2 SVGAGI.

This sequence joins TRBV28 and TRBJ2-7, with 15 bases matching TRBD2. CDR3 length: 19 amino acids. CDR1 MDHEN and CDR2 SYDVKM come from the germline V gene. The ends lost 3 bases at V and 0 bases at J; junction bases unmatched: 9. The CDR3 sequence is CASSLWTSGRARSSYEQYF. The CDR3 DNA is TGTGCCAGCAGTTTGTGGACTAGCGGGAGGGCCAGGAGCTCCTACGAGCAGTACTTC.

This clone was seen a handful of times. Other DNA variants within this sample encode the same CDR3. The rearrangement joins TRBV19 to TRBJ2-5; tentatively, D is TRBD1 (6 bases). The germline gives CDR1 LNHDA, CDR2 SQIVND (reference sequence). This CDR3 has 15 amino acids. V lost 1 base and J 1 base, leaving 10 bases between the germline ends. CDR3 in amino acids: CASSIGGRGQETQYF. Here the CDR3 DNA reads TGTGCCAGTAGTATAGGGGGCAGGGGCCAAGAGACCCAGTACTTC.

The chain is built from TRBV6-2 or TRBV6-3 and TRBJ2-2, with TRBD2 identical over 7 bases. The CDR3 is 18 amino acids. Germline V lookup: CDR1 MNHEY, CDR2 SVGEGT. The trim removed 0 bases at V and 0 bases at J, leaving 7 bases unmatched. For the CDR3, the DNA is TGTGCCAGCAGTTACTCGATTTGGACTAGGACGAACACCGGGGAGCTGTTTTTT. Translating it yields CASSYSIWTRTNTGELFF.